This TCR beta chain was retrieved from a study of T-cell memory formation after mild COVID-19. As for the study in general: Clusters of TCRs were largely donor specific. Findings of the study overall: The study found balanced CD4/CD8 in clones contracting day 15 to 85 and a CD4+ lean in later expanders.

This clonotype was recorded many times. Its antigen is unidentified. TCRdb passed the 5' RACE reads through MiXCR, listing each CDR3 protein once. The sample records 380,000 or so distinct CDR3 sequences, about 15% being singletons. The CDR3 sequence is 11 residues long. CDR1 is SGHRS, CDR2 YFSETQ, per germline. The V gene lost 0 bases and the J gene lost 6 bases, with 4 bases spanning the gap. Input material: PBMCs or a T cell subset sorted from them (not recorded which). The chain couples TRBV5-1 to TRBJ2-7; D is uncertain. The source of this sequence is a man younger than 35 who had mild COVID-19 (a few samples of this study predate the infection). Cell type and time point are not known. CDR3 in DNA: TGCGCCAGCAGCTTGGGCCCCGAGCAGTACTTC. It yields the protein CASSLGPEQYF.